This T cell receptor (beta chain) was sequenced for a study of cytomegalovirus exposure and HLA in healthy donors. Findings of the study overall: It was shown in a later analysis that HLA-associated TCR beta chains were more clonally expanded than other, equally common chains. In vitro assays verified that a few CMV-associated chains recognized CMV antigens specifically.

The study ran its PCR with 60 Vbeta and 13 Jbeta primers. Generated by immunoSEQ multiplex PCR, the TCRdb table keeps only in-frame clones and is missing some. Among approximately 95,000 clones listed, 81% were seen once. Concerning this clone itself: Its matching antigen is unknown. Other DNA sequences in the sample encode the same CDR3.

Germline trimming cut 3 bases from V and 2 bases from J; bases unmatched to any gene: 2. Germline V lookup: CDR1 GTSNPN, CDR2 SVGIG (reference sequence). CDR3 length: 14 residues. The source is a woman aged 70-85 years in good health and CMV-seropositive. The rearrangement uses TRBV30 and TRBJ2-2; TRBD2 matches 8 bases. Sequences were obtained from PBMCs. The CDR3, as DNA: TGTGCCTGGAGACTAGCGGCTAACACCGGGGAGCTGTTTTTT. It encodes CAWRLAANTGELFF.